This TCR beta chain was identified in a study of tumor-infiltrating lymphocytes in localized non-small cell lung cancer. V lost 0 bases and J 7 bases, leaving 9 bases between the germline ends. Germline lookup yields CDR1 GTSNPN and CDR2 SVGIG (reference sequence). The length of the CDR3 is 13 residues. Produced via immunoSEQ multiplex PCR; TCRdb's table is partial and in-frame only. The table lists roughly 12,000 clones, about 66% of them singletons. This clone has more than one count but fewer than ten. The chain employs TRBV30 and TRBJ1-4; TRBD1 is a possible D gene (5 bases). The source is a human donor with non-small cell lung cancer. The sequenced sample consisted of lung tumor tissue. CDR3 bases: TGTGCCTGGAGTGTAATTGGGGGTGAAAAACTGTTTTTT. As protein: CAWSVIGGEKLFF.